This T cell receptor (beta chain) was captured in a study of T-cell reconstitution after alpha-beta-depleted transplantation in children. Notes on the study in general: Expanded clones from the graft, numbering several hundred, reportedly supplied alpha-beta T cells about two months after transplant. The high TCRbeta diversity at day 60 in some patients came from surviving recipient T cells and thymic progenitors. One year post-transplant, T-cell counts and diversity were largely derived from T cells produced anew.

This clonotype was detected only a few times. Its cognate antigen is unknown. Preparing the TCRbeta library involved the use of unique molecular identifiers. A single record per CDR3 protein comes from TCRdb applying MiXCR to the PCR reads. Of approximately 430,000 distinct CDR3 sequences detected, around 15% appear once; the ten largest clones hold under 30%. The V segment lost 0 bases and the J segment 6 bases; nucleotides outside the gene matches: 8. CDR3 size: 18 residues. Germline CDR1 and CDR2: SGHRS and YFSETQ. The sample here was PBMCs, mostly from graft donor cells, taken 360 days after TCRalphabeta/CD19-depleted stem cell transplant. V and J are TRBV5-1 and TRBJ2-3; 15 bases map to TRBD2. This clonotype was sampled from a boy in the first two years of life who had a stem cell transplant for Wiskott-Aldrich syndrome, so the T cells may come from the graft donor. In DNA form, the CDR3 reads TGCGCCAGCAGCTTGGCGGGACTAGCGGGGGGACTACAGGATACGCAGTATTTT. Its protein product is CASSLAGLAGGLQDTQYF.